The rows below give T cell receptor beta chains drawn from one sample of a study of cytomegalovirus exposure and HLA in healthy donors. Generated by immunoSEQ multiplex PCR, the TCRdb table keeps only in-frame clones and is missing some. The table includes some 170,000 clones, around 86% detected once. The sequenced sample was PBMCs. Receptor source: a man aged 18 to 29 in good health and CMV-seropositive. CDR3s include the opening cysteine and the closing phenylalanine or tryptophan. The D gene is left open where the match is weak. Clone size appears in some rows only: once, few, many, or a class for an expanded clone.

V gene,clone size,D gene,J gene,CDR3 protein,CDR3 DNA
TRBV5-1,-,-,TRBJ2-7,CASSLTGGISYEQYF,TGCGCCAGCAGCCTTACTGGGGGGATATCCTACGAGCAGTACTTC
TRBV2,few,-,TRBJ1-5,CASLVMGASFWSQHF,TGTGCCAGCCTTGTTATGGGGGCCAGCTTCTGGTCCCAGCATTTT
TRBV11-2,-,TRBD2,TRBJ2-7,CASSRISGRVSQYF,TGTGCCAGCAGTCGGATTAGCGGGAGGGTATCGCAGTACTTC
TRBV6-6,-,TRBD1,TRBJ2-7,CASSYTGGSYEQYF,TGTGCCAGCAGTTATACAGGGGGCTCTTACGAGCAGTACTTC
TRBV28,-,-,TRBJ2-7,CASSLGTFYEQYF,TGTGCCAGCAGTTTAGGGACTTTCTACGAGCAGTACTTC
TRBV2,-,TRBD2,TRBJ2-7,CASRGGLAREGTYEQYF,TGTGCCAGCAGAGGGGGCCTCGCGCGGGAGGGCACCTACGAGCAGTACTTC
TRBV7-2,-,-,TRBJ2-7,CASRNDYTSYEQYF,TGTGCCAGCAGGAACGACTATACCTCCTACGAGCAGTACTTC
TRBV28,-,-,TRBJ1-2,CASTITGFRGYTF,TGTGCCAGTACAATCACAGGGTTTCGTGGCTACACCTTC
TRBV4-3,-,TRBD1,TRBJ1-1,CASSQNRGFRDLNTEAFF,TGCGCCAGCAGCCAGAACAGGGGATTTCGAGACTTGAACACTGAAGCTTTCTTT
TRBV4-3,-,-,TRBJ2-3,CASSQEGLSPETKYF,TGCGCCAGCAGCCAAGAAGGCTTGTCCCCCGAGACTAAGTATTTT
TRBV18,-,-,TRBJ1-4,CASSPRSTNEKLFF,TGTGCCAGCTCACCGAGGTCAACTAATGAAAAACTGTTTTTT
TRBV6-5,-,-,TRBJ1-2,CASSYSPGNYGYTF,TGTGCCAGCAGTTACTCTCCAGGGAACTATGGCTACACCTTC
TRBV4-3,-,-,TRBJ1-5,CASSQDRGLPSQPQHF,TGCGCCAGCAGCCAAGATCGGGGACTCCCTTCGCAGCCCCAGCATTTT
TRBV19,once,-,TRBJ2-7,CASSIGRVHEQYF,TGTGCCAGTAGTATAGGGCGGGTCCACGAGCAGTACTTC
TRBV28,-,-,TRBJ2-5,CASSPTVETQYF,TGTGCCAGCAGTCCCACGGTGGAGACCCAGTACTTC
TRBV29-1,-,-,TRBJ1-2,CSVPSGGNYGYTF,TGCAGCGTCCCCTCGGGGGGGAACTATGGCTACACCTTC
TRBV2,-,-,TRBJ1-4,CASSVERATNEKLFF,TGTGCCAGCAGTGTGGAGAGGGCAACTAATGAAAAACTGTTTTTT
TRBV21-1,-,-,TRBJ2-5,CASSKEFRGVNF,TGTGCCAGCAGCAAAGAATTCCGGGGGGTTAACTTC
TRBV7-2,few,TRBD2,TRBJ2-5,CASSRGLAVETQYF,TGTGCCAGCAGTCGTGGACTAGCGGTGGAGACCCAGTACTTC
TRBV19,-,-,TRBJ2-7,CASSARDTASYEQYF,TGTGCCAGTAGTGCCCGGGACACCGCCTCCTACGAGCAGTACTTC
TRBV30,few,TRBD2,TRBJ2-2,CAWSVEGRDTGELFF,TGTGCCTGGAGTGTAGAGGGGAGGGACACCGGGGAGCTGTTTTTT
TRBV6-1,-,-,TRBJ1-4,CASSEGGTNEKLFF,TGTGCCAGCAGTGAAGGAGGGACTAATGAAAAACTGTTTTTT
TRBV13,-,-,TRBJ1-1,CASSLGTLTAEAFF,TGTGCCAGCAGCTTAGGTACGCTAACCGCTGAAGCTTTCTTT
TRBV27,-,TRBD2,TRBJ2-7,CASSHGTSGRAGYEQYF,TGTGCCAGCAGTCACGGGACTAGCGGGCGGGCGGGCTACGAGCAGTACTTC
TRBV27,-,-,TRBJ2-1,CASKRWAVNNEQFF,TGTGCCAGCAAAAGGTGGGCAGTAAACAATGAGCAGTTCTTC
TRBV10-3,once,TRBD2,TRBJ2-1,CAISGGSGGFDEQFF,TGTGCCATCAGTGGTGGTAGCGGGGGGTTCGATGAGCAGTTCTTC
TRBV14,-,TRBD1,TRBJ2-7,CASSQGHQGVEQYF,TGTGCCAGCAGCCAAGGTCACCAGGGGGTCGAGCAGTACTTC
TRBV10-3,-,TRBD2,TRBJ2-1,CAISVAGRSYNEQFF,TGTGCCATCAGCGTAGCGGGGCGCTCCTACAATGAGCAGTTCTTC
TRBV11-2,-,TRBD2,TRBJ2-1,CASSPRTSGRVENEQFF,TGTGCCAGCAGCCCGAGGACTAGCGGGAGGGTTGAAAATGAGCAGTTCTTC
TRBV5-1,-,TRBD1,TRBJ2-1,CASSMDRGNEQFF,TGCGCCAGCAGCATGGACAGGGGAAATGAGCAGTTCTTC
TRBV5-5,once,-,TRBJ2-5,CASSPGEGRQETQYF,TGTGCCAGCAGCCCCGGCGAGGGCAGACAAGAGACCCAGTACTTC
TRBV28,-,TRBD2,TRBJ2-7,CASSFPRTSGRIRSYEQYF,TGTGCCAGCAGTTTCCCCCGGACTAGCGGGAGAATTCGTTCCTACGAGCAGTACTTC